One and the same sample provided the 6 T cell receptor beta chains below, sequenced in a study of blood T cell repertoires in COVID-19. The data were produced by immunoSEQ multiplex PCR, yet TCRdb's version contains in-frame clones alone and is incomplete. Of a few hundred thousand clones detected, 90% appear once; the ten largest clones hold approximately 4%. Sequenced: PBMCs or T cells enriched from blood (not recorded which). Receptors were obtained from a woman aged 18-29 years with acute COVID-19.

This clone has more than one count but fewer than ten. J is TRBJ2-7 and V is TRBV11-2; D might be TRBD2 (7 bases). Trimming shortened V by 5 bases and J by 0 bases, and 17 bases separated the two germline ends. CDR1 is SGHAT, CDR2 FQNNGV, per germline. The CDR3 has 16 amino acids. The DNA of the CDR3 is TGTGCCAGCAGCGCGATCAAGCGGGACACCTCCTACGAGCAGTACTTC. It specifies CASSAIKRDTSYEQYF.

The chain recombines TRBV6-2 or TRBV6-3 with TRBJ1-2; maybe TRBD1 (5 bases). V was cut by 0 bases and J by 2 bases, with 7 bases left in between. There are 14 residues in the CDR3. CDR1 and CDR2 from the germline V gene are MNHEY and SVGEGT. Written as DNA, the CDR3 is TGTGCCAGCAGTTACTCTCCAGGGAACTATGGCTACACCTTC. It is translated as CASSYSPGNYGYTF.

The rearrangement links TRBV27 to TRBJ2-3; 13 nucleotides line up with TRBD2. CDR3 length: 15 amino acids. Trimming at V came to 8 bases and at J to 4 bases, leaving 6 bases not matched to a gene. Germline V gives CDR1 MNHEY, CDR2 SMNVEV (reference sequence). The CDR3 sequence is CASLGLAGDSDTQYF. The CDR3 region has the DNA TGTGCCAGCTTAGGACTAGCGGGGGACTCAGATACGCAGTATTTT.

The chain uses TRBV2 and TRBJ1-1, with D unresolved. Per the germline V gene, CDR1 is SNHLY and CDR2 is FYNNEI. V shed 7 bases and J shed 1 base, with 10 bases lying between them. This CDR3 contains 13 residues. The CDR3 spells CASTLETNTEAFF. The CDR3 region has the DNA TGTGCCAGCACCCTAGAGACGAACACTGAAGCTTTCTTT.

The chain combines TRBV6-5 with TRBJ2-5, with 7 bases identical to TRBD2. The length of the CDR3 is 15 residues. Per the germline V gene, CDR1 is MNHEY and CDR2 is SVGAGI. Trimming removed 5 bases from V and 0 bases from J; junction bases left unmatched: 6. CDR3 nucleotides: TGTGCCAGCAGTAGCGGGGAGGGGTACCAAGAGACCCAGTACTTC. This translates into CASSSGEGYQETQYF.

The chain uses TRBV27 and TRBJ1-2, with TRBD1 identical over 9 bases. After removal of 3 bases from V and 3 bases from J, the junction contained 5 bases not matched to a gene. CDR3 size: 15 residues. CDR1 is MNHEY, CDR2 SMNVEV, per germline (reference sequence). The CDR3 DNA reads as TGTGCCAGCAGTTTCCGGGACAGGGAGCACTATGGCTACACCTTC. Its translation is CASSFRDREHYGYTF.